The rows below give T cell receptor beta chains drawn from one sample of a study of blood T cell repertoires in COVID-19. Produced via immunoSEQ multiplex PCR; TCRdb's table is partial and in-frame only. This table has approximately 250,000 clones, around 87% appearing once. The sequencing sample was made of peripheral blood. The receptors were gathered from a woman aged 60-75 years with COVID-19, enrolled during active disease. Both conserved end residues are part of each CDR3. The D gene is left open where the match is weak. Not every row has a clone size; where given, it reads once, few, many or a size class.

clone size: .
D gene: TRBD1
J gene: TRBJ2-5
V gene: TRBV29-1
CDR3 protein: CSPRGISQGTQYF
CDR3 DNA: TGCAGCCCCAGGGGGATATCACAGGGGACCCAGTACTTC

clone size: .
D gene: TRBD2
J gene: TRBJ2-3
V gene: TRBV7-9
CDR3 protein: CASSWTSGTDTQYF
CDR3 DNA: TGTGCCAGCAGCTGGACTAGCGGGACAGATACGCAGTATTTT

clone size: .
D gene: .
J gene: TRBJ1-5
V gene: TRBV19
CDR3 protein: CASSIDGGRNQPQHF
CDR3 DNA: TGTGCCAGTAGTATCGATGGGGGCCGCAATCAGCCCCAGCATTTT

clone size: once
D gene: .
J gene: TRBJ1-6
V gene: TRBV27
CDR3 protein: CASSPGQLLSSYNSPLHF
CDR3 DNA: TGTGCCAGCAGTCCAGGACAGCTCCTCAGCTCCTATAATTCACCCCTCCACTTT

clone size: .
D gene: .
J gene: TRBJ2-7
V gene: TRBV28
CDR3 protein: CASSSQTHRARTRPYEQYF
CDR3 DNA: TGTGCCAGCAGCTCACAAACACACAGGGCCCGGACCCGACCCTACGAGCAGTACTTC

clone size: once
D gene: TRBD1
J gene: TRBJ2-3
V gene: TRBV6-5
CDR3 protein: CASRTGGATTDTQYF
CDR3 DNA: TGTGCCAGCAGGACAGGGGGCGCGACCACAGATACGCAGTATTTT

clone size: once
D gene: .
J gene: TRBJ2-3
V gene: TRBV5-1
CDR3 protein: CASSLVAVGGYSDTQYF
CDR3 DNA: TGCGCCAGCAGCTTGGTCGCGGTTGGGGGGTATTCAGATACGCAGTATTTT

clone size: once
D gene: TRBD1
J gene: TRBJ1-4
V gene: TRBV4-2
CDR3 protein: CASSQITGEFGKLFF
CDR3 DNA: TGTGCCAGCAGCCAAATCACAGGGGAGTTCGGAAAACTGTTTTTT

clone size: .
D gene: .
J gene: TRBJ1-4
V gene: TRBV19
CDR3 protein: CASSWVRDEKLFF
CDR3 DNA: TGTGCCAGTAGCTGGGTCAGGGATGAAAAACTGTTTTTT

clone size: .
D gene: .
J gene: TRBJ1-5
V gene: TRBV4-3
CDR3 protein: CASSPDLDGWGGQPQHF
CDR3 DNA: TGCGCCAGCAGCCCCGACCTGGACGGCTGGGGCGGTCAGCCCCAGCATTTT

clone size: .
D gene: TRBD1
J gene: TRBJ2-7
V gene: TRBV19
CDR3 protein: CASSTQWTGARYEQYF
CDR3 DNA: TGTGCCAGTAGTACCCAGTGGACAGGGGCAAGGTACGAGCAGTACTTC

clone size: few
D gene: TRBD1
J gene: TRBJ1-5
V gene: TRBV28
CDR3 protein: CASSSPGQGDSNQPQHF
CDR3 DNA: TGTGCCAGCAGTTCACCGGGACAGGGCGATAGCAATCAGCCCCAGCATTTT

clone size: few
D gene: TRBD1
J gene: TRBJ1-4
V gene: TRBV9
CDR3 protein: CASSVSSPRQGLGEKLFF
CDR3 DNA: TGTGCCAGCAGCGTATCCTCCCCCCGACAGGGTCTGGGAGAAAAACTGTTTTTT

clone size: .
D gene: .
J gene: TRBJ2-1
V gene: TRBV19
CDR3 protein: CASSMSGMGNEQFF
CDR3 DNA: TGTGCCAGTAGTATGTCAGGGATGGGAAATGAGCAGTTCTTC

clone size: .
D gene: .
J gene: TRBJ1-5
V gene: TRBV6-2/TRBV6-3
CDR3 protein: CASSLRPSGYNQPQHF
CDR3 DNA: TGTGCCAGCAGCCTCCGCCCTTCAGGGTACAATCAGCCCCAGCATTTT

clone size: .
D gene: .
J gene: TRBJ1-1
V gene: TRBV27
CDR3 protein: CASSLSGRDEAFF
CDR3 DNA: TGTGCCAGCAGTTTATCAGGACGGGATGAAGCTTTCTTT

clone size: .
D gene: .
J gene: TRBJ1-1
V gene: TRBV6-5
CDR3 protein: CASRAAEAFF
CDR3 DNA: TGTGCCAGCAGGGCAGCTGAAGCTTTCTTT

clone size: .
D gene: TRBD2
J gene: TRBJ2-1
V gene: TRBV11-3
CDR3 protein: CASSLRGSSYNEQFF
CDR3 DNA: TGTGCCAGCAGCTTACGCGGGAGCTCCTACAATGAGCAGTTCTTC

clone size: .
D gene: TRBD2
J gene: TRBJ2-7
V gene: TRBV10-1
CDR3 protein: CASSEGGGEKLGEQYF
CDR3 DNA: TGCGCCAGCAGTGAGGGGGGGGGAGAGAAACTGGGCGAGCAGTACTTC

clone size: .
D gene: .
J gene: TRBJ2-3
V gene: TRBV9
CDR3 protein: CASSVMGPGTDTQYF
CDR3 DNA: TGTGCCAGCAGCGTTATGGGGCCCGGCACAGATACGCAGTATTTT

clone size: .
D gene: .
J gene: TRBJ2-2
V gene: TRBV27
CDR3 protein: CASSLWQMNTGELFF
CDR3 DNA: TGTGCCAGCAGTTTATGGCAGATGAACACCGGGGAGCTGTTTTTT

clone size: .
D gene: .
J gene: TRBJ1-6
V gene: TRBV7-2
CDR3 protein: CASSLEGQQNSPLHF
CDR3 DNA: TGTGCCAGCAGCTTAGAGGGGCAACAAAATTCACCCCTCCACTTT

clone size: .
D gene: TRBD1
J gene: TRBJ1-6
V gene: TRBV9
CDR3 protein: CASSATGDRPLHF
CDR3 DNA: TGTGCCAGCAGCGCCACAGGGGACCGACCCCTCCACTTT

clone size: .
D gene: TRBD1
J gene: TRBJ1-6
V gene: TRBV20-1
CDR3 protein: CSASPSQGAKNSPLHF
CDR3 DNA: TGCAGTGCTAGTCCCTCGCAGGGGGCCAAGAATTCACCCCTCCACTTT

clone size: .
D gene: TRBD1
J gene: TRBJ2-3
V gene: TRBV29-1
CDR3 protein: CSVGQQGVSTDTQYF
CDR3 DNA: TGCAGCGTTGGGCAACAGGGGGTCTCCACAGATACGCAGTATTTT

clone size: .
D gene: .
J gene: TRBJ1-6
V gene: TRBV7-6
CDR3 protein: CASSTKGRGNSPLHF
CDR3 DNA: TGTGCCAGCAGCACGAAGGGCAGGGGTAATTCACCCCTCCACTTT

clone size: .
D gene: .
J gene: TRBJ1-2
V gene: TRBV28
CDR3 protein: CASWAGNYGYTF
CDR3 DNA: TGTGCCAGCTGGGCAGGAAACTATGGCTACACCTTC

clone size: .
D gene: TRBD1
J gene: TRBJ1-6
V gene: TRBV18
CDR3 protein: CASSPRQGTIDSPLHF
CDR3 DNA: TGTGCCAGCTCACCGAGACAGGGGACGATCGACTCACCCCTCCACTTT

clone size: .
D gene: TRBD2
J gene: TRBJ2-2
V gene: TRBV7-9
CDR3 protein: CASTGTSNTGELFF
CDR3 DNA: TGTGCCAGCACCGGGACTAGTAACACCGGGGAGCTGTTTTTT

clone size: .
D gene: .
J gene: TRBJ2-6
V gene: TRBV6-5
CDR3 protein: CASRRGSGANVLTF
CDR3 DNA: TGTGCCAGCCGTAGGGGGTCCGGGGCCAACGTCCTGACTTTC

clone size: .
D gene: .
J gene: TRBJ2-3
V gene: TRBV27
CDR3 protein: CASSPLGPTGTDTQYF
CDR3 DNA: TGTGCCAGCAGTCCCTTGGGGCCGACAGGAACAGATACGCAGTATTTT

clone size: once
D gene: TRBD2
J gene: TRBJ2-1
V gene: TRBV2
CDR3 protein: CASSYQIVGLEYNEQFF
CDR3 DNA: TGTGCCAGCAGTTACCAGATCGTCGGACTAGAATACAATGAGCAGTTCTTC

clone size: .
D gene: TRBD1
J gene: TRBJ1-2
V gene: TRBV18
CDR3 protein: CASSPGSSTGAGYTF
CDR3 DNA: TGTGCCAGCTCACCAGGTTCGTCCACAGGGGCTGGCTACACCTTC

clone size: once
D gene: .
J gene: TRBJ2-5
V gene: TRBV3-1/TRBV3-2
CDR3 protein: CASSPGALLTQYF
CDR3 DNA: TGTGCCAGCAGCCCGGGAGCTCTCCTAACCCAGTACTTC

clone size: once
D gene: .
J gene: TRBJ2-5
V gene: TRBV6-5
CDR3 protein: CASSYRGFLETQYF
CDR3 DNA: TGTGCCAGCAGTTATAGAGGGTTTTTGGAGACCCAGTACTTC

clone size: .
D gene: TRBD1
J gene: TRBJ2-5
V gene: TRBV19
CDR3 protein: CASSIGTGDQETQYF
CDR3 DNA: TGTGCCAGTAGTATAGGGACAGGGGACCAAGAGACCCAGTACTTC

clone size: .
D gene: .
J gene: TRBJ2-2
V gene: TRBV7-7
CDR3 protein: CASSLGASTGELFF
CDR3 DNA: TGTGCCAGCAGCTTAGGGGCTTCCACCGGGGAGCTGTTTTTT

clone size: .
D gene: .
J gene: TRBJ1-5
V gene: TRBV6-2/TRBV6-3
CDR3 protein: CASSRTGTASNQPQHF
CDR3 DNA: TGTGCCAGCAGTCGAACCGGGACTGCTAGCAATCAGCCCCAGCATTTT

clone size: few
D gene: TRBD2
J gene: TRBJ2-7
V gene: TRBV5-1
CDR3 protein: CASSHRGGTNPYEQYF
CDR3 DNA: TGCGCCAGCAGCCACCGGGGGGGGACAAACCCCTACGAGCAGTACTTC

clone size: .
D gene: .
J gene: TRBJ1-1
V gene: TRBV3-1/TRBV3-2
CDR3 protein: CASSPRLGVGSGNTEAFF
CDR3 DNA: TGTGCCAGCAGCCCCCGTCTTGGGGTTGGTAGCGGGAACACTGAAGCTTTCTTT

clone size: .
D gene: TRBD1
J gene: TRBJ1-3
V gene: TRBV30
CDR3 protein: CAWGQAATIYF
CDR3 DNA: TGTGCCTGGGGACAGGCTGCAACCATATATTTT

clone size: .
D gene: TRBD2
J gene: TRBJ2-3
V gene: TRBV5-4
CDR3 protein: CASSRGPGLASTDTQYF
CDR3 DNA: TGTGCCAGCAGCCGGGGACCGGGACTAGCGAGCACAGATACGCAGTATTTT

clone size: .
D gene: .
J gene: TRBJ2-2
V gene: TRBV5-6
CDR3 protein: CASSRRGVGTANTGELFF
CDR3 DNA: TGTGCCAGCAGCCGTAGGGGGGTCGGGACAGCAAACACCGGGGAGCTGTTTTTT

clone size: .
D gene: .
J gene: TRBJ2-1
V gene: TRBV5-1
CDR3 protein: CASSGGLAGRINEQFF
CDR3 DNA: TGCGCCAGCAGCGGCGGGTTGGCGGGGCGCATCAATGAGCAGTTCTTC

clone size: .
D gene: .
J gene: TRBJ2-3
V gene: TRBV11-2
CDR3 protein: CASSRGVGMASTDTQYF
CDR3 DNA: TGTGCCAGCAGCCGCGGGGTGGGTATGGCGAGCACAGATACGCAGTATTTT

clone size: .
D gene: TRBD2
J gene: TRBJ2-7
V gene: TRBV3-1/TRBV3-2
CDR3 protein: CASSPGAGVGLEQYF
CDR3 DNA: TGTGCCAGCAGCCCTGGGGCGGGAGTGGGTCTAGAGCAGTACTTC

clone size: .
D gene: TRBD1
J gene: TRBJ1-1
V gene: TRBV5-1
CDR3 protein: CASSLATGAGTEAFF
CDR3 DNA: TGCGCCAGCAGCTTGGCCACAGGGGCGGGCACTGAAGCTTTCTTT

clone size: .
D gene: TRBD1
J gene: TRBJ1-6
V gene: TRBV19
CDR3 protein: CASSIQGVNSPLHF
CDR3 DNA: TGTGCCAGTAGTATTCAGGGGGTAAATTCACCCCTCCACTTT

clone size: .
D gene: .
J gene: TRBJ2-7
V gene: TRBV20-1
CDR3 protein: CSASRGYEQYF
CDR3 DNA: TGCAGTGCTAGTAGGGGTTACGAGCAGTACTTC

clone size: many
D gene: .
J gene: TRBJ2-3
V gene: TRBV5-6
CDR3 protein: CASQGRPSTDTQYF
CDR3 DNA: TGTGCCAGCCAGGGGAGACCTAGCACAGATACGCAGTATTTT

clone size: .
D gene: .
J gene: TRBJ2-1
V gene: TRBV5-1
CDR3 protein: CASSQTTTVGDEQFF
CDR3 DNA: TGCGCCAGCAGCCAGACTACAACCGTTGGCGATGAGCAGTTCTTC

clone size: once
D gene: .
J gene: TRBJ1-2
V gene: TRBV7-5
CDR3 protein: CVKRDGADSYGYTF
CDR3 DNA: TGTGTCAAAAGGGATGGGGCCGACAGCTATGGCTACACCTTC

clone size: .
D gene: .
J gene: TRBJ2-7
V gene: TRBV11-2
CDR3 protein: CASSSLGIEQYF
CDR3 DNA: TGTGCCAGCAGCTCGCTCGGTATCGAGCAGTACTTC

clone size: .
D gene: TRBD1
J gene: TRBJ1-2
V gene: TRBV6-5
CDR3 protein: CASMGQEFYYGYTF
CDR3 DNA: TGTGCCAGCATGGGACAGGAGTTTTACTATGGCTACACCTTC

clone size: .
D gene: TRBD1
J gene: TRBJ1-3
V gene: TRBV10-2
CDR3 protein: CASSEGDRTQGNTIYF
CDR3 DNA: TGCGCCAGCAGTGAGGGGGACAGAACGCAGGGAAACACCATATATTTT

clone size: .
D gene: TRBD1
J gene: TRBJ1-2
V gene: TRBV7-9
CDR3 protein: CASSLEKGANYGYTF
CDR3 DNA: TGTGCCAGCAGCTTAGAAAAGGGGGCCAACTATGGCTACACCTTC

clone size: few
D gene: .
J gene: TRBJ2-2
V gene: TRBV5-1
CDR3 protein: CASSPGPREELFF
CDR3 DNA: TGCGCCAGCAGTCCCGGGCCGAGGGAGGAGCTGTTTTTT

clone size: once
D gene: .
J gene: TRBJ1-1
V gene: TRBV6-2/TRBV6-3
CDR3 protein: CASSLSLGHVNTEAFF
CDR3 DNA: TGTGCCAGCAGTCTTTCCCTGGGGCACGTGAACACTGAAGCTTTCTTT